These 28 T cell receptor beta chains originate from one sample sequenced in a study of T cell responses to AZD1222 COVID-19 vaccine. Only in-frame clones appear in the TCRdb table, and some are missing; sequencing was by immunoSEQ multiplex PCR. The sample records roughly 100,000 clones, around nine tenths being singletons. The sequenced sample was peripheral blood, obtained on day 0 of AZD1222 vaccination. Source of these receptors: an adult in good health.

This chain joins TRBV7-2 and TRBJ2-2, with D maybe TRBD1 (6 bases). The CDR3 is 17 amino acids. The V gene's germline CDR1 is SGHTA and CDR2 FQGNSA. Trimming left V 5 bases short and J 4 bases short, with 20 bases between. The DNA of the CDR3 is TGTGCCAGCAGCCGCCAACCCCAGGGGTTCGGCACCGGGGAGCTGTTTTTT. Translated: CASSRQPQGFGTGELFF.

The chain carries TRBV7-6 and TRBJ2-2, with D tentatively TRBD1 or TRBD2 (5 bases each). This CDR3 spans 15 amino acids. V was shortened by 5 bases and J by 2 bases, with 12 bases between the two germline ends. CDR1 SGHVS and CDR2 FNYEAQ come from the germline V gene. CDR3 amino acids: CASSNRDENTGELFF. CDR3 nucleotide sequence: TGTGCCAGCAGCAACCGGGACGAAAACACCGGGGAGCTGTTTTTT.

This clone was seen a single time. The chain is built from TRBV7-2 and TRBJ1-2; D remains ambiguous. V lost 1 base to trimming and J lost 2 bases, with 11 bases between them. CDR1 is SGHTA and CDR2 is FQGNSA in the germline V gene. The CDR3 runs to 15 residues. CDR3 bases: TGTGCCAGCAGCTTAGACGCTCGGGAAAACTATGGCTACACCTTC. Protein product: CASSLDARENYGYTF.

The chain carries TRBV12-5 and TRBJ1-4; D uncertain. The germline V and J ends were trimmed by 3 bases and 7 bases, with 18 bases remaining between them. CDR1 LGHNT and CDR2 FRNRAP come from the germline V gene. CDR3 size: 16 residues. CDR3 DNA: TGTGCTAGTGGTTTAGCGGTAGAAGCGTACGTTGAAAAACTGTTTTTT. This gives the protein CASGLAVEAYVEKLFF. The full variable domain, rest sourced from reference TRBV12-5 and TRBJ1-4, is DARVTQTPRHKVTEMGQEVTMRCQPILGHNTVFWYRQTMMQGLELLAYFRNRAPLDDSGMPKDRFSAEMPDATLATLKIQPSEPRDSAVYFCASGLAVEAYVEKLFFGSGTQLSVL.

This chain joins TRBV14 and TRBJ2-5; the D is unclear. The CDR3 runs to 12 residues. V lost 4 bases and J lost 5, with 8 bases in between. Looked up from germline, CDR1 is SGHDN and CDR2 is FVKESK. CDR3 DNA sequence: TGTGCCAGCAGCCTTGGGTCCGAGACCCAGTACTTC. The encoded protein is CASSLGSETQYF.

J is TRBJ1-3 and V is TRBV25-1, with D perhaps TRBD1 (6 bases). Trimming left V 5 bases short and J 0 bases short, with 17 bases between. CDR1 and CDR2 from the germline V gene are MGHDK and SYGVNS. This CDR3 is built from 17 residues. The CDR3 sequence: CASSPAQGKSSGNTIYF. The CDR3 region has the DNA TGTGCCAGCAGTCCTGCACAGGGAAAAAGCTCTGGAAACACCATATATTTT.

This chain links TRBV19 with TRBJ1-4, with 9 bases that match TRBD1. The CDR3 extends over 16 amino acids. V trimming: 5 bases; J trimming: 2 bases; junction bases outside the gene matches: 6. The germline V gene has CDR1 LNHDA and CDR2 SQIVND (reference sequence). The CDR3 reads CASSLGQGLTNEKLFF. The DNA for the CDR3 is TGTGCCAGTAGTTTGGGACAGGGATTGACTAATGAAAAACTGTTTTTT.

The CDR3 spells CASSLKVNTEAFF. DNA of the CDR3: TGTGCCAGCAGCTTAAAAGTGAACACTGAAGCTTTCTTT. The rearrangement joins TRBV7-3 to TRBJ1-1; D is unclear. V was shortened by 1 base and J by 0 bases, with 3 bases between the two germline ends. CDR3 size: 13 residues. Germline V gene data show CDR1 as SGHTA and CDR2 as FQGTGA.

The chain employs TRBV14 and TRBJ1-5; a weak D match, TRBD1 (5 bases). Germline V lookup: CDR1 SGHDN, CDR2 FVKESK. This CDR3 has 16 amino acids. Trimming pared 1 base from V and 2 bases from J, leaving 12 bases between. CDR3 amino acids: CASSQGAGRGNQPQHF. CDR3 sequence (DNA): TGTGCCAGCAGCCAAGGGGCAGGGAGGGGCAATCAGCCCCAGCATTTT.

The CDR3 DNA follows: TGTGCCAGCAGTTCTCAGGACAGCCCCTATGGCTACACCTTC. Protein: CASSSQDSPYGYTF. V and J are TRBV27 and TRBJ1-2, with a tentative D call TRBD1 (6 bases). CDR3 size: 14 residues. From germline, CDR1 is MNHEY and CDR2 SMNVEV (reference sequence). V lost 4 bases and J lost 4, with 13 bases in between.

The chain has TRBV7-2 and TRBJ2-7; D remains unclear. CDR3 length: 15 amino acids. The germline V gene has CDR1 SGHTA and CDR2 FQGNSA. The V end was cut by 1 base, the J end by 3 bases, with 13 bases between. CDR3 residues: CASSLGLYAYYEQYF. The CDR3 bases are TGTGCCAGCAGCTTAGGCCTCTATGCCTACTACGAGCAGTACTTC.

The chain couples TRBV7-9 to TRBJ1-2; D is unclear. The CDR3 runs to 11 residues. Trimming pared 5 bases from V and 7 bases from J, leaving 8 bases between. Per the germline V gene, CDR1 is SEHNR and CDR2 is FQNEAQ (reference sequence). CDR3 coding DNA: TGTGCCAGCAGCCAGACATCTGGCTACACCTTC. Protein: CASSQTSGYTF. The full variable domain, its missing parts supplied by reference TRBV7-9 and TRBJ1-2, is DTGVSQNPRHKITKRGQNVTFRCDPISEHNRLYWYRQTLGQGPEFLTYFQNEAQLEKSRLLSDRFSAERPKGSFSTLEIQRTEQGDSAMYLCASSQTSGYTFGSGTRLTVV.

This chain joins TRBV11-2 and TRBJ2-3; D ambiguous. Germline V gene lookup returns CDR1 SGHAT and CDR2 FQNNGV. This CDR3 spans 12 amino acids. Trimming shortened V by 5 bases and J by 3 bases, and 6 bases separated the two germline ends. CDR3 sequence (DNA): TGTGCCAGCAGCCGGTTAACAGATACGCAGTATTTT. Its protein is CASSRLTDTQYF. The whole variable domain, filled in from reference TRBV11-2 and TRBJ2-3, reads EAGVAQSPRYKIIEKRQSVAFWCNPISGHATLYWYQQILGQGPKLLIQFQNNGVVDDSQLPKDRFSAERLKGVDSTLKIQPAKLEDSAVYLCASSRLTDTQYFGPGTRLTVL.

The chain has TRBV13 and TRBJ1-2, with no clear D. CDR1 PRHDT and CDR2 FYEKMQ come from the germline V gene (reference sequence). The CDR3 covers 15 residues. V was clipped by 2 bases and J by 3 bases, with 13 bases between them. Here the CDR3 reads CASSLQAQAYYGYTF. DNA for the CDR3: TGTGCCAGCAGCTTACAGGCGCAGGCCTACTATGGCTACACCTTC.

The chain uses TRBV5-1 and TRBJ1-6; 7 bases line up with TRBD1. This CDR3 is built from 16 residues. Germline values: CDR1 SGHRS, CDR2 YFSETQ. Germline trimming cut 0 bases from V and 10 bases from J; bases unmatched to any gene: 10. CDR3 amino acids: CASSLGQGSTQSPLHF. CDR3 coding DNA: TGCGCCAGCAGCTTGGGACAGGGATCGACGCAATCACCCCTCCACTTT.

V and J are TRBV4-2 and TRBJ2-1; D ambiguous. CDR1 and CDR2 from the germline V gene are LGHNA and YNFKEQ. CDR3 length: 21 amino acids. Trimming removed 0 bases from V and 0 bases from J, with 24 bases in between. CDR3 sequence: CASSQDGRQTPGQSSYNEQFF. DNA for the CDR3: TGTGCCAGCAGCCAAGACGGAAGACAAACGCCGGGCCAGAGCTCCTACAATGAGCAGTTCTTC.

The V and J genes are TRBV25-1 and TRBJ2-7; D unclear. Between the trimmed V and J ends, which lost 3 bases and 4 bases, there was a span of 4 bases. This CDR3 is 11 amino acids long. Germline V CDR1 and CDR2: MGHDK, SYGVNS. The CDR3 DNA follows: TGTGCCAGCAGTGAGGTTTACGAGCAGTACTTC. This sequence encodes CASSEVYEQYF.

The chain employs TRBV5-4 and TRBJ2-7; D is ambiguous. This CDR3 spans 12 amino acids. V lost 1 base and J lost 7, with 9 bases in between. The germline gives CDR1 SGHNT, CDR2 YYREEE (reference sequence). CDR3 sequence reads: CASSLFQREQYF. The CDR3 coding sequence is TGTGCCAGCAGCTTGTTCCAGCGAGAGCAGTACTTC.

The chain uses TRBV28 and TRBJ2-4; the D gene is possibly TRBD2 (6 bases). The germline V gene has CDR1 MDHEN and CDR2 SYDVKM. Trimming shortened V by 4 bases and J by 9 bases, and 13 bases separated the two germline ends. This CDR3 is built from 13 residues. As DNA, the CDR3 is TGTGCCAGCAGTTACGTCGGGAGTGCCATTCAGTACTTC. It translates to CASSYVGSAIQYF. The full variable domain, its missing parts supplied by reference TRBV28 and TRBJ2-4, is DVKVTQSSRYLVKRTGEKVFLECVQDMDHENMFWYRQDPGLGLRLIYFSYDVKMKEKGDIPEGYSVSREKKERFSLILESASTNQTSMYLCASSYVGSAIQYFGAGTRLSVL.

The chain carries TRBV11-2 and TRBJ2-2, with 15 bases lining up with TRBD2. This CDR3 region has 19 residues. The J segment lost 2 bases and the V segment lost 7 bases, leaving 11 bases of the junction unmatched. CDR1 is SGHAT and CDR2 is FQNNGV in the germline V gene. The chain's CDR3 is CASNSGLAGGAYNTGELFF. CDR3 sequence (DNA): TGTGCCAGCAACTCCGGACTAGCGGGAGGGGCCTACAACACCGGGGAGCTGTTTTTT.

This chain links TRBV5-4 with TRBJ2-7, with a possible D match to TRBD2 (6 bases). The CDR3 is made up of 16 amino acids. V shed 3 bases and J shed 0 bases, with 16 bases lying between them. The germline gives CDR1 SGHNT, CDR2 YYREEE (reference sequence). The CDR3 DNA reads TGTGCCAGCAGCTCTGATCCTAGCGAGAGCTCCTACGAGCAGTACTTC. Encoded protein: CASSSDPSESSYEQYF.

The chain recombines TRBV5-4 with TRBJ2-3, with unresolved D. The CDR3 covers 13 residues. Germline V gene sequence: CDR1 SGHNT, CDR2 YYREEE (reference sequence). Here the CDR3 DNA reads TGTGCGATCGCCCCTACCCGCGCAGATACGCAGTATTTT. Translated: CAIAPTRADTQYF.

This chain uses TRBV6-5 with TRBJ1-6; D uncertain. The CDR3 extends over 15 amino acids. V lost 3 bases to trimming and J lost 7 bases, with 13 bases between them. The germline V gene encodes CDR1 MNHEY and CDR2 SVGAGI. The CDR3: CASSYAVAGNSPLHF. The DNA for the CDR3 is TGTGCCAGCAGTTATGCGGTAGCGGGGAATTCACCCCTCCACTTT.

The chain carries TRBV5-4 and TRBJ2-3; a weak D match, TRBD2 (6 bases). Germline values: CDR1 SGHNT, CDR2 YYREEE (reference sequence). The CDR3 contains 12 residues. V lost 10 bases and J 0 bases, leaving 9 bases between the germline ends. The CDR3 reads CACGKSTDTQYF. CDR3 bases: TGTGCCTGCGGGAAGAGCACAGATACGCAGTATTTT.

The V and J genes are TRBV5-1 and TRBJ1-1; TRBD1 matches 11 bases. The CDR3 loop spans 18 amino acids. Germline CDR1 and CDR2: SGHRS and YFSETQ. The ends lost 3 bases at V and 4 bases at J; junction bases unmatched: 14. CDR3 bases: TGCGCCAGCAGCTCGGGGGCCGGGACAGGGGGAAGGAGCACTGAAGCTTTCTTT. It yields the protein CASSSGAGTGGRSTEAFF. Full variable domain (outside the CDR3, taken from reference TRBV5-1 and TRBJ1-1): KAGVTQTPRYLIKTRGQQVTLSCSPISGHRSVSWYQQTPGQGLQFLFEYFSETQRNKGNFPGRFSGRQFSNSRSEMNVSTLELGDSALYLCASSSGAGTGGRSTEAFFGQGTRLTVV.

The chain links TRBV10-3 to TRBJ1-2; 7 nucleotides match TRBD1. This CDR3 is built from 15 residues. J lost 7 bases, V lost 7 bases, and 15 bases had no gene match. CDR1 is ENHRY, CDR2 SYGVKD, per germline. In DNA form, the CDR3 reads TGTGCCATCACCCAGACAGGGCCTGAAGGAGCTGGCTACACCTTC. Encoded protein: CAITQTGPEGAGYTF.

In its sample, this clone was seen once. This rearrangement joins TRBV7-2 to TRBJ2-2, with 11 positions matching TRBD1. Germline trimming cut 3 bases from V and 7 bases from J; bases unmatched to any gene: 10. Germline V CDR1 and CDR2: SGHTA, FQGNSA. This CDR3 spans 17 amino acids. CDR3 DNA sequence: TGTGCCAGCAGCTTGTTGCCCGGGACAGGGGGGAACGGGGAGCTGTTTTTT. Translation: CASSLLPGTGGNGELFF.

On this clone: The junction does not match germline at one end; this may be a read error. The V and J genes are TRBV2 and TRBJ1-1, with D unresolved. This CDR3 is 11 amino acids long. Germline V gives CDR1 SNHLY, CDR2 FYNNEI. CDR3 residues: CTSSWVSEAFF. The CDR3 nucleotides read TGTACCAGCAGTTGGGTTTCTGAAGCTTTCTTT.